This entry is about one T cell receptor (beta chain). Its antigen is as yet unknown. This entry is derived from a study of cytomegalovirus exposure and HLA in healthy donors. Study-level results: Equally common other TCR beta chains were less clonally expanded than HLA-associated ones, a later analysis found. Many donors carried some public TCRs, although rarity characterized most TCR sequences. What a later analysis reportedly showed was that an Asian-associated ancestry cluster had fewer N-insertions than the roughly 700-donor mean.

V was clipped by 9 bases and J by 11 bases, with 18 bases between them. The CDR3 has 12 residues. The V gene's germline CDR1 is MNHEY and CDR2 SVGAGI. The PCR employed 60 Vbeta primers together with 13 Jbeta primers. TCRdb's table, derived via immunoSEQ multiplex PCR, lists solely in-frame clones and lacks some. The table shows more than 90,000 clones, with roughly three quarters occurring only once. V is TRBV6-5 and J is TRBJ2-3; D is perhaps TRBD1 (6 bases). The TCR sequence derives from a female donor in good health and CMV-seronegative. The specimen was PBMCs. The CDR3: CARKGHPTGQYF. CDR3 DNA: TGTGCCAGGAAGGGACACCCTACAGGGCAGTATTTT.